Reported below is one T cell receptor beta chain. The PCR had 60 Vbeta and 13 Jbeta primers. The method was immunoSEQ multiplex PCR; TCRdb's version includes in-frame clones alone and lacks a portion of them. The sample lists under 170,000 clones; 70% to 80% were seen once. The sample originates from a study of cytomegalovirus exposure and HLA in healthy donors. The trim removed 5 bases at V and 8 bases at J, leaving 14 bases unmatched. CDR3 length equals 17 residues. CDR1 is LNHNV, CDR2 YYDKDF, per germline (reference sequence). This sequence was found in a human donor in good health. The V gene is TRBV15, the J gene TRBJ1-6; the match to TRBD1 covers 8 bases. The sequencing input was PBMCs. The DNA of the CDR3 is TGTGCCACCAGCCTCGACAGGGGTGGGAATGAGGATTCACCCCTCCACTTT. It codes for CATSLDRGGNEDSPLHF. The variable domain in full, completed from reference TRBV15 and TRBJ1-6, reads DAMVIQNPRYQVTQFGKPVTLSCSQTLNHNVMYWYQQKSSQAPKLLFHYYDKDFNNEADTPDNFQSRRPNTSFCFLDIRSPGLGDTAMYLCATSLDRGGNEDSPLHFGNGTRLTVT.